A selection of T cell receptor beta chains follows, all from one sample in a study of shared clonotypes between healthy human individuals. Produced via immunoSEQ multiplex PCR; TCRdb's table is partial and in-frame only. The data show 1.5 million to 2.5 million clones, about 95% seen once. The specimen sequenced was naive CD8+ T cells sorted from blood. Source of these receptors: a man aged 18 to 30 in good health. CDR3s include the opening cysteine and the closing phenylalanine or tryptophan. Each record gives: J gene, clone size, D gene, V gene, CDR3 DNA, CDR3 protein. The D gene is left open where the match is weak. The size entry is marked missing in some rows and otherwise reads once, few, many or a size class.

TRBJ2-1,-,TRBD2,TRBV5-1,TGCGCCAGCAGCGTTTTAGCGGGGGAGTACAATGAGCAGTTCTTC,CASSVLAGEYNEQFF
TRBJ2-7,-,TRBD2,TRBV6-6,TGTGCCAGCAGTTATGGGGGGGAAGACTACGAGCAGTACTTC,CASSYGGEDYEQYF
TRBJ2-7,-,-,TRBV5-8,TGTGCCAGCAGTCCATCCGGGACGCTCTACGAGCAGTACTTC,CASSPSGTLYEQYF
TRBJ2-7,-,-,TRBV5-1,TGCGCCAGCAGCTTTCGGATGCCAGGGGAGTTTGACGAGCAGTACTTC,CASSFRMPGEFDEQYF
TRBJ2-7,-,TRBD1,TRBV4-1,TGCGCCAGCAGCCAAGAGCTATCCGGGACAGGGACCTACGAGCAGTACTTC,CASSQELSGTGTYEQYF
TRBJ2-7,once,TRBD2,TRBV10-2,TGCGCCAGCAGTGAGGTGCTAGCGGGGCGCGAGCAGTACTTC,CASSEVLAGREQYF
TRBJ2-7,-,-,TRBV6-6,TGTGCCAGCAGTTACTCAGGGGCCCTCTACGAGCAGTACTTC,CASSYSGALYEQYF
TRBJ2-5,-,TRBD2,TRBV29-1,TGCAGCGTTGAAGATCTGGGGACTAGCGGGAAAGAGACCCAGTACTTC,CSVEDLGTSGKETQYF
TRBJ1-3,-,-,TRBV11-2,TGTGCCAGCAGCTTAACCCAGGCTGGAAACACCATATATTTT,CASSLTQAGNTIYF
TRBJ2-2,-,-,TRBV6-5,TGTGCCAGCAGACGGGACACCGGGGAGCTGTTTTTT,CASRRDTGELFF
TRBJ1-1,-,TRBD1,TRBV11-2,TGTGCCAGCAGCTCGGGGGACAGAAACACTGAAGCTTTCTTT,CASSSGDRNTEAFF
TRBJ2-7,-,TRBD1,TRBV9,TGTGCCAGCAGCGTAGGGGGACAGGGGGCCATTTACGAGCAGTACTTC,CASSVGGQGAIYEQYF
TRBJ2-5,-,-,TRBV29-1,TGCAGCGTTGATCCCCTTGAGAGACAAGAGACCCAGTACTTC,CSVDPLERQETQYF
TRBJ2-5,-,-,TRBV19,TGTGCCAGTAGCCTGACAGCCGCGGGGACCCAGTACTTC,CASSLTAAGTQYF